This entry features one TCR beta chain sequence. The treatment was: some 20 received Ad26.COV2.S at low or high dose, single or two shots; 5 received placebo; per-sample allocation not given. Specimen acquisition occurred on day 63 following the initial vaccine or placebo injection. This table comes from immunoSEQ multiplex PCR, and its TCRdb copy is limited to in-frame clones, with some not included. Of 300,000 to 400,000 clones detected, just over 85% appear once; the ten largest clones hold 1.9%. This record belongs to a study of Ad26.COV2.S vaccination and SARS-CoV-2 variants. The sample was peripheral blood, taken in a trial of Ad26.COV2.S vaccine versus placebo. The clonotype originates from a person aged 18-60 years who received the Ad26.COV2.S COVID-19 vaccine or a placebo.

The CDR3 DNA sequence: TGTGCCAGCACAGGGAGGGGCCGCTCTGGGGCCAACGTCCTGACTTTC. Its protein is CASTGRGRSGANVLTF. V usage is TRBV7-2 and J usage is TRBJ2-6; TRBD2 matches at 7 bases. The CDR3 totals 16 residues. Germline values: CDR1 SGHTA, CDR2 FQGNSA. The V gene end was trimmed by 7 bases and the J gene end by 0 bases; junction bases not matched to a gene: 6.